This T cell receptor (beta chain) derives from a study of Graves' ophthalmopathy and Graves' hyperthyroidism. As for the study in general: Peripheral blood was collected at initial diagnosis, before any treatment.

The authors amplified TCR beta CDR3 regions, and they did so from RNA transcripts for repertoire sequencing. First-round RT-PCR used HTBI primers; second-round multiplex PCR followed. TCRdb re-analysed the multiplex PCR reads in MiXCR, keeping a single row per CDR3 protein. The data show roughly 500,000 distinct CDR3 sequences, 13% to 15% seen once. Other autoimmune diseases, uncontrolled infections, pregnancy or lactation ruled patients out of participation. PBMCs were isolated by Ficoll-Paque density gradient centrifugation, using roughly 10 ml of fresh peripheral blood as the starting material. At least ten counts were recorded for this clonotype. V lost 8 bases, J lost 1 base, and 4 bases stayed unmatched. Germline assignment: CDR1 MNHEY and CDR2 SMNVEV (reference sequence). The CDR3 spans 13 residues.

The receptor was derived from a woman between 25 and 40 years old with Graves' ophthalmopathy. Sequenced material: blood. V gene TRBV27 combines with J gene TRBJ1-1, with 7 nucleotides matching TRBD1. In DNA, the CDR3 is TGTGCCAGCGGACGGACAGGGAACACTGAAGCTTTCTTT. Translating gives CASGRTGNTEAFF.